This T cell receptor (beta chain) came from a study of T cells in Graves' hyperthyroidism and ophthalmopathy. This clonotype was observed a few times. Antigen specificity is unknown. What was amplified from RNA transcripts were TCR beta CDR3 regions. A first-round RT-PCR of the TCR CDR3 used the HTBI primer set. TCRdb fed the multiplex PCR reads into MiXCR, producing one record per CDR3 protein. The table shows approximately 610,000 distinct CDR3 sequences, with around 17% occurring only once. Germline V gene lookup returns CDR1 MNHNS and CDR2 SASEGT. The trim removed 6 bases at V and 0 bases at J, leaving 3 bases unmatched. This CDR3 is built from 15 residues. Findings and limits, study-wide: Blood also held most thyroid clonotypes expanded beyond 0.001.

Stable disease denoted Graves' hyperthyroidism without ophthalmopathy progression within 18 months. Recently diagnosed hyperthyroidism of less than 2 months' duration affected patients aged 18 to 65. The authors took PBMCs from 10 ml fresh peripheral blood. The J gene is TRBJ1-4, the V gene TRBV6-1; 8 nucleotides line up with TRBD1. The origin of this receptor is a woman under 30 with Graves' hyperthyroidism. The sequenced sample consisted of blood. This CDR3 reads CASRSQGATNEKLFF. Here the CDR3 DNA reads TGTGCCAGCAGGTCACAGGGGGCAACTAATGAAAAACTGTTTTTT.